This TCR beta chain was recorded in a study of cytomegalovirus exposure and HLA in healthy donors. Whole-study context: Of all 398 donors who were genotyped, roughly 81% belonged to the Caucasian-associated ancestry cluster. Study results and limitations: Among CMV-associated TCR beta chains, most appeared HLA-restricted in a later analysis. Cytomegalovirus association was listed for 164 TCR beta chains. Accurate prediction of HLA-A and HLA-B alleles (for most subjects) was reportedly achieved from TCR beta sequences.

This PCR relied on a set of 60 Vbeta primers and 13 Jbeta primers. Sequenced by immunoSEQ multiplex PCR; TCRdb stores in-frame clones only, minus some. The sample comprises 150,000 to 200,000 clones, around 74% of which are singletons, and more than 1.1% rests with the top ten. CDR3 length equals 13 residues. CDR1 SGHAT and CDR2 FQNNGV come from the germline V gene. V lost 3 bases and J lost 0, with 5 bases in between. A remark on this clone: The antigen is not known.

Sequences were obtained from PBMCs. This TCR derives from a woman aged 25 to 39 in good health and CMV-seronegative. This rearrangement joins TRBV11-2 to TRBJ1-1, with D hard to call. CDR3 loop: CASSLSLNTEAFF. For the CDR3, the DNA is TGTGCCAGCAGCTTGAGTCTGAACACTGAAGCTTTCTTT.